This is a list of T cell receptor beta chains from one sample in a study of blood T cell repertoires in COVID-19. Measured with immunoSEQ multiplex PCR; TCRdb has only the in-frame clones, and not every one. The table shows under 300,000 clones, with roughly four fifths occurring only once. Sequenced sample: peripheral blood. Receptors originate from a young man who had recovered from COVID-19. The CDR3 runs from the conserved cysteine through the conserved F or W. The D gene is left open where the match is weak. Not all rows give a size; the values are once, few, many and, for expanded clones, a class.

abundance	j_gene	v_gene	d_gene	CDR3nt	CDR3aa
-	TRBJ2-5	TRBV28	TRBD1	TGTGCCAGCAGTTTCGGCAGGGGGCGGGAGACCCAGTACTTC	CASSFGRGRETQYF
-	TRBJ2-1	TRBV9	TRBD2	TGTGCCAGCAGCGTCGGGACTAGTCTACAAGATGAGCAGTTCTTC	CASSVGTSLQDEQFF
-	TRBJ1-6	TRBV4-1	-	TGCGCCAGCAGCCCTCGGGGTCGTAATTCACCCCTCCACTTT	CASSPRGRNSPLHF
-	TRBJ1-4	TRBV2	-	TGTGCCAGCAGGACCGAGGTTCCCCATGAAAAACTGTTTTTT	CASRTEVPHEKLFF
-	TRBJ1-1	TRBV10-3	TRBD1	TGTGCCATCAGTCCAGGGGGTCCGAACACTGAAGCTTTCTTT	CAISPGGPNTEAFF
-	TRBJ2-1	TRBV7-6	TRBD1	TGTGCCAGCAGCCCACCCAGTTACCGGGACAGTAGGAATGAGCAGTTCTTC	CASSPPSYRDSRNEQFF
-	TRBJ2-5	TRBV3-1/TRBV3-2	-	TGTGCCAGCAGCCGTCGAGAGACCCAGTACTTC	CASSRRETQYF
few	TRBJ1-2	TRBV6-5	TRBD1	TGTGCCAGCAGTTACACTCCGACAGGGATGTATGGCTACACCTTC	CASSYTPTGMYGYTF
-	TRBJ2-4	TRBV5-1	TRBD1	TGCGCCAGCAGACTCGGGACAGGAGGGGACATTCAGTACTTC	CASRLGTGGDIQYF
-	TRBJ2-5	TRBV7-8	-	TGTGCCAGCAGCTTCTTCGGGACACTGGGGGAGACCCAGTACTTC	CASSFFGTLGETQYF
-	TRBJ1-2	TRBV7-2	TRBD1	TGTGCCAGCAGCTTACTAGGACAGGGCGATGGCTACACCTTC	CASSLLGQGDGYTF
-	TRBJ2-3	TRBV3-1/TRBV3-2	-	TGTGCCAGCAGCCCAGGGACTGCAAGCACAGATACGCAGTATTTT	CASSPGTASTDTQYF
-	TRBJ1-3	TRBV2	TRBD1	TGTGCCAGCAGTGAAGCAGGGACAGGCGGGGACACCATATATTTT	CASSEAGTGGDTIYF
-	TRBJ1-4	TRBV28	-	TGTGCCAGCAGTGGAGCGGACAGCCGGCAGGAAAAACTGTTTTTT	CASSGADSRQEKLFF
medium-sized	TRBJ2-3	TRBV10-1	-	TGCGCCAGCAGCCCAGGGATGGCGGACACAGATACGCAGTATTTT	CASSPGMADTDTQYF
-	TRBJ2-3	TRBV27	-	TGTGCCAGCAGCCTGGGCGCTAGCAGCTCTACAGATACGCAGTATTTT	CASSLGASSSTDTQYF
-	TRBJ2-2	TRBV10-3	TRBD1	TGTGCCACCACTGACAGGGGTTTGGGGGAGCTGTTTTTT	CATTDRGLGELFF
-	TRBJ2-2	TRBV5-1	TRBD1	TGCGCCAGCAGCTTGGGCACAGGGGACGGGGAGCTGTTTTTT	CASSLGTGDGELFF
few	TRBJ2-1	TRBV6-4	TRBD2	TGTGCCAGCAGTGACGATGGGACTAGCGGGGTAAATGAGCAGTTCTTC	CASSDDGTSGVNEQFF
-	TRBJ2-3	TRBV9	TRBD2	TGTGCCAGCAGCGTAGATCTAGCGGGGTACACAGATACGCAGTATTTT	CASSVDLAGYTDTQYF
-	TRBJ1-1	TRBV5-6	-	TGTGCCAGCAGCCCCCCCGGGGTTTACACTGAAGCTTTCTTT	CASSPPGVYTEAFF
-	TRBJ2-2	TRBV7-2	-	TGTGCCAGCAGCTTCTTGAACACCGGGGAGCTGTTTTTT	CASSFLNTGELFF
-	TRBJ1-3	TRBV2	-	TGTGCCAGCAGTCTCGACACCTTTTCCCGCTCTGGAAACACCATATATTTT	CASSLDTFSRSGNTIYF
-	TRBJ1-1	TRBV18	-	TGTGCCAGCTCATCACAGGGAGGGGACACTGAAGCTTTCTTT	CASSSQGGDTEAFF
-	TRBJ2-7	TRBV11-2	TRBD2	TGTGCCAGCAGCTTTATCAGCGGGGGTTCTTACGAGCAGTACTTC	CASSFISGGSYEQYF
-	TRBJ2-2	TRBV5-1	TRBD2	TGCGCCAGCAGCTTGACTGTCCTAGCGGGGATCACCGGGGAGCTGTTTTTT	CASSLTVLAGITGELFF
-	TRBJ2-1	TRBV5-4	TRBD2	TGTGCCAGCAGCTTGGGACTAGCGGGTGAGCAGTTCTTC	CASSLGLAGEQFF
-	TRBJ1-6	TRBV5-5	-	TGTGCCAGCAGCCCAGGACAGAATTCACCCCTCCACTTT	CASSPGQNSPLHF
once	TRBJ1-4	TRBV3-1/TRBV3-2	TRBD1	TGTGCCAGCAGCCAAGGACAGGGGGTGTCTATTAGTAGTGAAAAACTGTTTTTT	CASSQGQGVSISSEKLFF
-	TRBJ2-5	TRBV29-1	-	TGCAGCGTTGAGGAAGCGGAGGAGACCCAGTACTTC	CSVEEAEETQYF
-	TRBJ1-6	TRBV6-4	-	TGTGCCAGCAGTGACGGCGAGGGCGTGAATTCACCCCTCCACTTT	CASSDGEGVNSPLHF
-	TRBJ1-3	TRBV4-1	-	TGCGCCAGCAGCCAGGGGCTTGGCAGCTCTGGAAACACCATATATTTT	CASSQGLGSSGNTIYF
few	TRBJ2-1	TRBV9	-	TGTGCCAGCAGCCCCCCCGGGGGGCCTCTCGATGAGCAGTTCTTC	CASSPPGGPLDEQFF
-	TRBJ2-5	TRBV7-8	-	TGTGCCAGCAGCGACCCTGGGGCGGGGGCGGAGGAGACCCAGTACTTC	CASSDPGAGAEETQYF
-	TRBJ1-3	TRBV4-1	TRBD1	TGCGCCAGCAGCCAAGTTCTCAAGGACAGGGTTTGGCATTTT	CASSQVLKDRVWHF
-	TRBJ2-3	TRBV2	TRBD2	TGTGCCAGCACGGGAACTAGCGGATTTAGCACAGATACGCAGTATTTT	CASTGTSGFSTDTQYF
-	TRBJ1-1	TRBV11-2	TRBD1	TGTGCCAGCAGCCCATACAGGGGGCCAGGTTTGGAGAACACTGAAGCTTTCTTT	CASSPYRGPGLENTEAFF
-	TRBJ2-2	TRBV5-1	TRBD1	TGCGCCAGCAGCCCGGGACAGGGGACGTTACCCGGGGAGCTGTTTTTT	CASSPGQGTLPGELFF
-	TRBJ1-5	TRBV5-6	TRBD1	TGTGCCAGCAGCATTACAGGGGGCGATCAGCCCCAGCATTTT	CASSITGGDQPQHF
-	TRBJ2-5	TRBV7-9	-	TGTGCCAGCAGCTTAGCTCAGGGGAGAGAGACCCAGTACTTC	CASSLAQGRETQYF
-	TRBJ1-1	TRBV10-1	TRBD1	TGCGCCAGCAGTAACCCGGGACAGGGCGCTGAAGCTTTCTTT	CASSNPGQGAEAFF
-	TRBJ2-5	TRBV11-2	-	TGTGCCAGCAGCTTATCCGACATAGGGGGGGGGACCCAGTACTTC	CASSLSDIGGGTQYF
-	TRBJ1-3	TRBV9	-	TGTGCCAGCAGCGTAGGTCTCTCGAGCTCTGGAAACACCATATATTTT	CASSVGLSSSGNTIYF
-	TRBJ1-3	TRBV6-4	TRBD1	TGTGCCAGCAGACATCCGAGGGACAGCTTCTGCTCTGGAAACACCATATATTTT	CASRHPRDSFCSGNTIYF
-	TRBJ2-6	TRBV11-2	TRBD2	TGTGCCAGCAGCTCTCCCACTAGCGGGAAGGGCTCTGGGGCCAACGTCCTGACTTTC	CASSSPTSGKGSGANVLTF
-	TRBJ1-6	TRBV7-9	-	TGTGCCAGCAGCTCCACCCGGGGGGTGGGAGGCAAGGATTCACCCCTCCACTTT	CASSSTRGVGGKDSPLHF
-	TRBJ1-1	TRBV6-2/TRBV6-3	TRBD1	TGTGCCAGCAGTTACGACAGGGGTCCTTCGAACACTGAAGCTTTCTTT	CASSYDRGPSNTEAFF
-	TRBJ2-7	TRBV4-1	TRBD1	TGCGCCAGCAGCCCGGGACAGTCAAGCTCCTACGAGCAGTACTTC	CASSPGQSSSYEQYF
-	TRBJ2-5	TRBV11-2	TRBD2	TGTGCCAGCAGCTTAGAACTAGCGGGGGGTAACCAAGAGACCCAGTACTTC	CASSLELAGGNQETQYF
-	TRBJ2-2	TRBV2	-	TGTGCCAGCAGTAGAACAGGGAACGGGGAGCTGTTTTTT	CASSRTGNGELFF
-	TRBJ2-3	TRBV5-4	TRBD2	TGTGCCAGCAGCGAAGCGGGGGGAAAAGATACGCAGTATTTT	CASSEAGGKDTQYF
-	TRBJ2-5	TRBV18	-	TGTGCCAGCTCACCATTTTCGGACAGCCAAGAGACCCAGTACTTC	CASSPFSDSQETQYF
-	TRBJ1-5	TRBV2	-	TGTGCCAGCAGGACTGACCGCGGGCCCCAGCATTTT	CASRTDRGPQHF
-	TRBJ1-4	TRBV5-4	-	TGTGCCAGCAGCTTACAGGGACCGACTAATGAAAAACTGTTTTTT	CASSLQGPTNEKLFF
-	TRBJ1-1	TRBV10-3	-	TGTGCCATCAGACAGGTTTGGGAGGACACTGAAGCTTTCTTT	CAIRQVWEDTEAFF
-	TRBJ2-2	TRBV29-1	TRBD1	TGCAGCGAGCCGGATTTCGCCGGGACAGGGGGGATCGTAAGTCGCACCGGGGAGCTGTTTTTT	CSEPDFAGTGGIVSRTGELFF
-	TRBJ2-7	TRBV11-2	-	TGTGCCAGCAGCGCGATAGCGGAGCAGACCTACGAGCAGTACTTC	CASSAIAEQTYEQYF
-	TRBJ2-1	TRBV5-6	-	TGTGCCAGCAGCTACGGGACTTCCCGGGCCGCTTACAATGAGCAGTTCTTC	CASSYGTSRAAYNEQFF
-	TRBJ1-1	TRBV28	TRBD1	TGTGCCAGCGGACAGGTGACTGAAGCTTTCTTT	CASGQVTEAFF
-	TRBJ2-2	TRBV2	-	TGTGCCAGCAGTGAGGTTGCTACCACCGGGGAGCTGTTTTTT	CASSEVATTGELFF